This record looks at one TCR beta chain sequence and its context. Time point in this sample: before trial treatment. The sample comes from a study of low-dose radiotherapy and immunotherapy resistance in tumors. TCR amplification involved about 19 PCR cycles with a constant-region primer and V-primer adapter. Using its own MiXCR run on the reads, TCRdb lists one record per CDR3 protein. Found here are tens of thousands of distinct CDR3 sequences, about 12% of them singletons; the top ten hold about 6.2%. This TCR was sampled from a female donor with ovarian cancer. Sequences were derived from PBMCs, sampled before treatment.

As DNA, the CDR3 is TGTGCCAGCAGCACGGACAGGGCCTACAATGAGCAGTTCTTC. Amino acid sequence: CASSTDRAYNEQFF. The gene calls are TRBV11-2 and TRBJ2-1; 8 bases are shared with TRBD1. J was trimmed by 2 bases and V by 5 bases; bases with no gene match: 2. The CDR3 has 14 amino acids. The germline gives CDR1 SGHAT, CDR2 FQNNGV.